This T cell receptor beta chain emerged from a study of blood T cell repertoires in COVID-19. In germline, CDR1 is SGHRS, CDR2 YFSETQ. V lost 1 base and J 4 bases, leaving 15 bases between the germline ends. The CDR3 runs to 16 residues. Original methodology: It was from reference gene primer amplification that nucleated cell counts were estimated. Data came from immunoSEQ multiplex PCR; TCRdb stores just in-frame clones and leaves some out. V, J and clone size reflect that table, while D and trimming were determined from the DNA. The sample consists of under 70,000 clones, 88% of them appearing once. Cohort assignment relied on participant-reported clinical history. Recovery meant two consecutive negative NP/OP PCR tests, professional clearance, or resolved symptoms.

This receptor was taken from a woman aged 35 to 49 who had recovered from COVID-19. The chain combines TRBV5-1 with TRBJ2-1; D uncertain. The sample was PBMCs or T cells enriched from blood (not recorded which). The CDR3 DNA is TGCGCCAGCAGCTTGTTCAGACAACCCGAGTACAATGAGCAGTTCTTC. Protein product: CASSLFRQPEYNEQFF.